This passage covers 12 T cell receptor beta chains from one sample sequenced in a study of T cell repertoires in cytomegalovirus infection. For these TCRs, the target antigens are not known. Each CDR3 protein gets one entry after TCRdb re-called the reads with MiXCR. The sample yields 60,000 to 75,000 distinct CDR3 sequences, approximately 24% seen once. Material for sequencing was PBMCs, sequenced either directly or after in vitro stimulation (not recorded which). These receptors were taken from a human donor in good health (CMV status not recorded). Some clones in this sample may be carry-over from other donors' samples.

The chain combines TRBV11-2 with TRBJ2-1; D perhaps matches TRBD2 (5 bases). The CDR3 has 15 residues. Germline V gene data show CDR1 as SGHAT and CDR2 as FQNNGV. The germline V and J ends were trimmed by 1 base and 4 bases, with 11 bases remaining between them. CDR3 sequence reads: CASSLGGSGYNEQFF. The CDR3 coding sequence is TGTGCCAGCAGCTTAGGAGGGAGTGGGTACAATGAGCAGTTCTTC.

CDR3 in amino acids: CASSRTMTDTQYF. The CDR3 coding sequence is TGTGCCAGCAGCAGGACTATGACAGATACGCAGTATTTT. J is TRBJ2-3 and V is TRBV11-2, with D possibly TRBD2 on 6 matching bases. V was pared by 5 bases and J by 3 bases, with 9 bases between. The CDR3 extends over 13 amino acids. Germline values: CDR1 SGHAT, CDR2 FQNNGV.

This clonotype was observed a handful of times. This sequence joins TRBV7-2 and TRBJ2-7, with 9 bases that match TRBD2. CDR3 length: 15 amino acids. With 2 bases clipped from V and 6 bases from J, the junction kept 8 bases outside the gene matches. In germline, CDR1 is SGHTA, CDR2 FQGNSA. DNA for the CDR3: TGTGCCAGCAGCTTAAAGCTAGCGGGATCGGGCGAGCAGTACTTC. Translating gives CASSLKLAGSGEQYF.

This clonotype came up many times. The rearrangement uses TRBV27 and TRBJ2-7, with 7 bases identical to TRBD1. V shed 6 bases and J 3 bases; nucleotides not matched to a gene: 5. Germline CDR1 and CDR2: MNHEY and SMNVEV (reference sequence). The CDR3 spans 13 residues. In DNA, the CDR3 is TGTGCCAGCAGGGCGACAGGGTTCTACGAGCAGTACTTC. This translates into CASRATGFYEQYF.

The V and J genes are TRBV12-3 or TRBV12-4 and TRBJ1-2; TRBD1 matches at 9 bases. V lost 1 base, J lost 6 bases, and 6 bases stayed unmatched. This CDR3 has 15 amino acids. The CDR3 here is CASSLVSGQGDGYTF. CDR3 DNA sequence: TGTGCCAGCAGTTTAGTGTCGGGACAGGGTGATGGCTACACCTTC.

This chain connects TRBV30 to TRBJ2-3; D not resolved. V dropped 0 bases and J dropped 4 bases, with 14 bases sitting between them. Per the germline V gene, CDR1 is GTSNPN and CDR2 is SVGIG (reference sequence). The CDR3 runs 15 residues. The CDR3 nucleotides read TGTGCCTGGAGTGTAGGTTCGCCCTTGCCAGATACGCAGTATTTT. It yields the protein CAWSVGSPLPDTQYF.

This clonotype was seen more than once but under ten times. V is TRBV10-1 and J is TRBJ2-3; 8 bases are a match to TRBD2. The CDR3 extends over 13 amino acids. Losses at the gene ends were 7 bases for V and 5 bases for J; bases not matched to a gene: 5. Germline CDR1 reads WNHNN; CDR2 reads SYGVQD (reference sequence). The CDR3 nucleotides are TGCGCCAGCAATCTAGCGGGTGAAGATACGCAGTATTTT. Protein: CASNLAGEDTQYF.

The V and J genes are TRBV29-1 and TRBJ2-3; D is perhaps TRBD1 (5 bases). Trimming shortened V by 1 base and J by 8 bases, and 13 bases separated the two germline ends. Germline CDR1 and CDR2: SQVTM and ANQGSEA. The CDR3 contains 13 residues. The CDR3 here is CSVEGPVGATQYF. The CDR3 coding sequence is TGCAGCGTTGAAGGGCCTGTTGGGGCTACGCAGTATTTT.

This clonotype showed up just a few times. This chain connects TRBV7-3 to TRBJ2-1; tentatively, D is TRBD1 (5 bases). The V gene lost 1 base and the J gene lost 7 bases, with 11 bases spanning the gap. The CDR3 runs 14 residues. From germline, CDR1 is SGHTA and CDR2 FQGTGA. The CDR3 bases are TGTGCCAGCAGCTTAATTGCAGGGAAAAATGAGCAGTTCTTC. Its translation is CASSLIAGKNEQFF. Using reference TRBV7-3 and TRBJ2-1 for the parts outside the CDR3, the full variable domain is GAGVSQTPSNKVTEKGKYVELRCDPISGHTALYWYRQSLGQGPEFLIYFQGTGAADDSGLPNDRFFAVRPEGSVSTLKIQRTERGDSAVYLCASSLIAGKNEQFFGPGTRLTVL.

V gene TRBV28 combines with J gene TRBJ2-7, with 9 bases aligning to TRBD2. The CDR3 loop spans 13 amino acids. Germline trimming cut 8 bases from V and 6 bases from J; bases unmatched to any gene: 8. Per germline, CDR1 MDHEN and CDR2 SYDVKM. In nucleotides, the CDR3 is TGTGCCAGCTTTAGCGGGAGCAGGGGCGAGCAGTACTTC. Its translation is CASFSGSRGEQYF.

A few counts support this clonotype. At one end, the junction sequence differs from germline, possibly due to a read error. The V call is TRBV11-2, the J call TRBJ2-4; 8 nucleotides match TRBD1. Per germline, CDR1 SGHAT and CDR2 FQNNGV. The CDR3 runs to 13 residues. CDR3 loop: CASSLDRDRPLLF. In nucleotides, the CDR3 is TGTGCCAGCAGCTTAGACCGGGACAGGCCGCTCTTGTTC.

This clonotype showed up many times. This chain joins TRBV12-3 or TRBV12-4 and TRBJ2-6, with TRBD2 matching over 8 bases. The CDR3 contains 15 residues. The V gene end was trimmed by 5 bases and the J gene end by 4 bases; junction bases not matched to a gene: 4. The CDR3 sequence: CASSPGGNGANVLTF. In DNA form, the CDR3 reads TGTGCCAGCAGTCCGGGGGGGAACGGGGCCAACGTCCTGACTTTC.